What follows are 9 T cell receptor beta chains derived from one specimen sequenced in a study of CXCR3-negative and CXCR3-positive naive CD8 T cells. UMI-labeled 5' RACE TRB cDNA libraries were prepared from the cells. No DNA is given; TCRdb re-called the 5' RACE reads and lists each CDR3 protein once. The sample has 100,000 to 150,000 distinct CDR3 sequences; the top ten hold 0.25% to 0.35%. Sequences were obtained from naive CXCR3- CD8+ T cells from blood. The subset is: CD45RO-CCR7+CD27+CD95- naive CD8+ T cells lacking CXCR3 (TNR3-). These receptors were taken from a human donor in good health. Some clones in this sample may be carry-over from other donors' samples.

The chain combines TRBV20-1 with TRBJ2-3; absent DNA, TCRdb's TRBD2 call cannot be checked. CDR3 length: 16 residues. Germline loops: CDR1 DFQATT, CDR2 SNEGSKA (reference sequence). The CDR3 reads CSARTSGGARVDTQYF.

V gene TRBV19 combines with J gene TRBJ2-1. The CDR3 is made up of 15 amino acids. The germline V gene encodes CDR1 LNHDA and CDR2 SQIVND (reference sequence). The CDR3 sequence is CASSIGGNSYNEQFF.

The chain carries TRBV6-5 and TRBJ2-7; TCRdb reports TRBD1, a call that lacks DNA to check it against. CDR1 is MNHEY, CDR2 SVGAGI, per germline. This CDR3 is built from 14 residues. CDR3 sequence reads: CASSGHEEAYEQYF.

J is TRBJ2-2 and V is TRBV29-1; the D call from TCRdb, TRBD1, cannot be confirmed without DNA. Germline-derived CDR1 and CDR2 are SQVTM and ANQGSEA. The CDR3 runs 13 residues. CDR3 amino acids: CSVDRGRTGELFF.

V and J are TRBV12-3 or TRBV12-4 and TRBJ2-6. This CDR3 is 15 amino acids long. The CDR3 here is CASSPRLAGANVLTF.

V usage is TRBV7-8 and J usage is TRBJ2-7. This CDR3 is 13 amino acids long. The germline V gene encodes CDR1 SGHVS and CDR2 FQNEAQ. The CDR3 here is CASSLVVTYEQYF. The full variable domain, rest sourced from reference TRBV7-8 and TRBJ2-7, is GAGVSQSPRYKVAKRGQDVALRCDPISGHVSLFWYQQALGQGPEFLTYFQNEAQLDKSGLPSDRFFAERPEGSVSTLKIQRTQQEDSAVYLCASSLVVTYEQYFGPGTRLTVT.

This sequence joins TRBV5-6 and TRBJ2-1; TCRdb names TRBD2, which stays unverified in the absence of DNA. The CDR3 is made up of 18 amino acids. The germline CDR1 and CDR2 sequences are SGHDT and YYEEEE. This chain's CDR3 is CASSLASGASGGFNEQFF. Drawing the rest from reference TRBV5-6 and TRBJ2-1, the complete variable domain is DAGVTQSPTHLIKTRGQQVTLRCSPKSGHDTVSWYQQALGQGPQFIFQYYEEEERQRGNFPDRFSGHQFPNYSSELNVNALLLGDSALYLCASSLASGASGGFNEQFFGPGTRLTVL.

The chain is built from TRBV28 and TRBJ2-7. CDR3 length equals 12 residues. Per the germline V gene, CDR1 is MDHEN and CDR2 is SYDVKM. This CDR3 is CASSKTIYEQYF.

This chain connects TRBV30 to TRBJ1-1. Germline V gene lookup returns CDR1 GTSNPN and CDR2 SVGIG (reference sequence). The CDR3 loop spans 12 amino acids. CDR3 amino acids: CAWSVEWAEAFF.